These 5 T cell receptor beta chains were sequenced from one sample in a study of OX40 agonist ivuxolimab in advanced cancers. Produced via immunoSEQ multiplex PCR; TCRdb's table is partial and in-frame only. The sample holds around 79,000 clones, roughly 85% seen once. The sample in question was CD4+ or CD8+ T cells sorted from blood, obtained in a trial of the OX40 agonist ivuxolimab. These receptors came from an adult with an advanced solid tumor such as melanoma, head and neck, liver or kidney cancer.

The CDR3 DNA reads as TGTGCCAGCAGCTTAACCGGGACACAGACCGGGGAGCTGTTTTTT. Protein sequence: CASSLTGTQTGELFF. V gene TRBV7-3 combines with J gene TRBJ2-2, with D perhaps matching TRBD1 (6 bases). In germline, CDR1 is SGHTA, CDR2 FQGTGA. The germline V and J ends were trimmed by 0 bases and 5 bases, with 10 bases remaining between them. This CDR3 spans 15 amino acids. Drawing the rest from reference TRBV7-3 and TRBJ2-2, the complete variable domain is GAGVSQTPSNKVTEKGKYVELRCDPISGHTALYWYRQSLGQGPEFLIYFQGTGAADDSGLPNDRFFAVRPEGSVSTLKIQRTERGDSAVYLCASSLTGTQTGELFFGEGSRLTVL.

The chain recombines TRBV4-3 with TRBJ1-3; D unclear. V was trimmed by 0 bases and J by 2 bases, leaving 8 bases between them. The CDR3 totals 15 residues. The germline gives CDR1 LGHNA, CDR2 YSLEER. The CDR3 here is CASSQDRLTGNTIYF. The CDR3 bases are TGCGCCAGCAGCCAAGATCGGTTGACTGGAAACACCATATATTTT.

This chain joins TRBV27 and TRBJ1-1; D is uncertain. Germline assignment: CDR1 MNHEY and CDR2 SMNVEV (reference sequence). This CDR3 contains 13 residues. V was shortened by 6 bases and J by 1 base, with 9 bases between the two germline ends. For the CDR3, the DNA is TGTGCCAGCAGACCCCATCAGAACACTGAAGCTTTCTTT. It specifies CASRPHQNTEAFF.

In its sample, this clone was seen a few times. The V call is TRBV30, the J call TRBJ2-5; 8 bases agree with TRBD2. J lost 4 bases, V lost 2 bases, and 9 bases had no gene match. CDR1 is GTSNPN and CDR2 is SVGIG in the germline V gene (reference sequence). This CDR3 has 15 amino acids. CDR3 loop: CAWSRAGGGRETQYF. Written as DNA, the CDR3 is TGTGCCTGGAGTCGGGCTGGCGGGGGGCGAGAGACCCAGTACTTC.

In DNA, the CDR3 is TGTGCCAGCAGTGAAACCCAGCTGGGCTTGCAGTTCTTC. Translating it yields CASSETQLGLQFF. The rearrangement uses TRBV6-1 and TRBJ2-1; no definite D call. CDR1 is MNHNS and CDR2 is SASEGT in the germline V gene. This CDR3 region has 13 residues. V was clipped by 2 bases and J by 12 bases, with 14 bases between them.